These 16 T cell receptor beta chains came from one sample sequenced in a study of human T cells and chemical hapten exposure. Via MiXCR, TCRdb re-called the RACE reads, giving one row per CDR3 protein. The table includes around 150,000 distinct CDR3 sequences, approximately 30% detected once. Indicated time point: patch test 3, about 24 weeks after DPC sensitization. The treatment denotes: therapeutic diphenylcyclopropenone sensitization with weekly scalp DPC. Here the sequenced sample was whole blood, taken in connection with sensitization to the hapten diphenylcyclopropenone (DPC). These TCRs come from a woman younger than 35 with alopecia areata. Some clones in this sample may be carry-over from other donors' samples.

V usage is TRBV5-1 and J usage is TRBJ1-1, with a tentative D call TRBD1 (5 bases). Trimming stripped 2 bases from V and 6 bases from J, with 11 bases between. Germline CDR1 SGHRS, CDR2 YFSETQ. The CDR3 contains 13 residues. The CDR3 DNA follows: TGCGCCAGCAGCTTAGATCACAGGCCTGAAGCTTTCTTT. It specifies CASSLDHRPEAFF.

The V gene is TRBV12-3 or TRBV12-4, the J gene TRBJ1-2; D call uncertain. CDR3 size: 13 residues. V gave up 7 bases and J gave up 10 bases, with 19 bases separating them. This chain's CDR3 is CASTTRLESAYTF. The CDR3 coding sequence is TGTGCCAGCACTACGAGGCTAGAGAGTGCCTACACCTTC.

This clonotype was counted between two and nine times. This chain connects TRBV12-3 or TRBV12-4 to TRBJ2-7, with TRBD1 matching over 12 bases. After removal of 5 bases from V and 3 bases from J, the junction contained 5 bases not matched to a gene. CDR3 length equals 15 residues. In DNA form, the CDR3 reads TGTGCCAGCAGTGACCGGGACAGGGGGCGCTACGAGCAGTACTTC. It codes for CASSDRDRGRYEQYF.

This rearrangement joins TRBV7-9 to TRBJ2-7; a possible D gene is TRBD2 (6 bases). Trimming stripped 5 bases from V and 4 bases from J, with 21 bases between. The CDR3 contains 16 residues. Germline lookup yields CDR1 SEHNR and CDR2 FQNEAQ (reference sequence). This chain's CDR3 is CASSVPGSGPLYEQYF. Written as DNA, the CDR3 is TGTGCCAGCAGCGTCCCCGGTAGCGGTCCCTTATACGAGCAGTACTTC.

This clonotype has more than one count but fewer than ten. This rearrangement joins TRBV4-1 to TRBJ2-1; 12 positions match TRBD2. CDR1 MGHRA and CDR2 YSYEKL come from the germline V gene. The V gene end was trimmed by 1 base and the J gene end by 11 bases; junction bases not matched to a gene: 6. The CDR3 is 15 amino acids. The CDR3 loop reads CASSQGGLAGRKQFF. The CDR3 DNA follows: TGCGCCAGCAGCCAAGGAGGACTAGCGGGGAGGAAGCAGTTCTTC.

This clonotype was seen more than once but under ten times. The chain uses TRBV7-2 and TRBJ2-7; no firm D call. Trimming pared 2 bases from V and 5 bases from J, leaving 7 bases between. CDR3 length equals 12 residues. Germline V CDR1 and CDR2: SGHTA, FQGNSA. The CDR3 nucleotides are TGTGCCAGCAGCTTAACCGAGCACGAGCAGTACTTC. Translation gives CASSLTEHEQYF.

J is TRBJ2-5 and V is TRBV4-1; D is unresolved. The V and J ends lost 1 base and 4 bases respectively, with 7 bases between them. The CDR3 covers 13 residues. CDR1 is MGHRA, CDR2 YSYEKL, per germline. The CDR3 reads CASSQGVLETQYF. The CDR3 nucleotides read TGCGCCAGCAGCCAAGGGGTGTTAGAGACCCAGTACTTC.

The chain is built from TRBV18 and TRBJ1-1, with D uncertain. The CDR3 length is 13 residues. V lost 2 bases and J 5 bases, leaving 9 bases between the germline ends. In germline, CDR1 is KGHSH, CDR2 LQKENI. CDR3 DNA sequence: TGTGCCAGCTCACCAAGGCGGTTAACTGAAGCTTTCTTT. Protein sequence: CASSPRRLTEAFF.

This clonotype was seen only a few times. The chain combines TRBV6-5 with TRBJ1-1, with TRBD1 matching 7 bases. CDR3 length equals 15 residues. Trimming at V came to 5 bases and at J to 6 bases, leaving 12 bases not matched to a gene. CDR1 is MNHEY and CDR2 is SVGAGI in the germline V gene. The CDR3 DNA sequence: TGTGCCAGCAGTGAAACGACAGGGAGTCGCCCTGAAGCTTTCTTT. Its protein is CASSETTGSRPEAFF.

This clonotype was picked up a small number of times. V gene TRBV5-1 combines with J gene TRBJ2-7; D might be TRBD1 (5 bases). This CDR3 has 13 amino acids. In germline, CDR1 is SGHRS, CDR2 YFSETQ. V gave up 3 bases and J gave up 6 bases, with 13 bases separating them. The CDR3 DNA reads TGCGCCAGCAGCTCGGTCCAGGGCAGCGAGCAGTACTTC. Translating it yields CASSSVQGSEQYF.

V gene TRBV20-1 combines with J gene TRBJ2-4, with 7 bases aligning to TRBD2. The germline V gene has CDR1 DFQATT and CDR2 SNEGSKA (reference sequence). V lost 6 bases, J lost 7 bases, and 15 bases stayed unmatched. The CDR3 sequence is 15 residues long. The chain's CDR3 is CSANKKRDLGNIQYF. In nucleotides, the CDR3 is TGCAGTGCCAACAAAAAGCGGGATCTGGGTAACATTCAGTACTTC.

This clonotype was observed at least ten times. This sequence joins TRBV10-3 and TRBJ2-7; D gene uncertain. Looked up from germline, CDR1 is ENHRY and CDR2 is SYGVKD. This CDR3 has 16 residues. V shed 3 bases and J shed 2 bases, with 17 bases lying between them. The CDR3 region has the DNA TGTGCCATCAGTGACCTCAGGTCCGGGTTACCCTACGAGCAGTACTTC. Translation gives CAISDLRSGLPYEQYF.

The table lists this clonotype with a few counts. The rearrangement links TRBV4-3 to TRBJ2-7, with D possibly being TRBD2 (6 bases). V was clipped by 4 bases and J by 6 bases, with 16 bases between them. The CDR3 runs 14 residues. Germline-derived CDR1 and CDR2 are LGHNA and YSLEER. CDR3: CASSPSQGGIEQYF. The CDR3 DNA follows: TGCGCCAGCAGCCCTTCCCAGGGAGGAATCGAGCAGTACTTC.

The J gene is TRBJ2-1, the V gene TRBV9, with D possibly being TRBD1 or TRBD2 (5 bases each). The germline CDR1 and CDR2 sequences are SGDLS and YYNGEE. The CDR3 is made up of 15 amino acids. The V end was cut by 0 bases, the J end by 4 bases, with 11 bases between. CDR3 coding DNA: TGTGCCAGCAGCGTAGATGGGGACGGATACAATGAGCAGTTCTTC. Translating gives CASSVDGDGYNEQFF.

The rearrangement uses TRBV4-2 and TRBJ1-2, with TRBD1 matching 7 bases. The CDR3 has 16 amino acids. Germline loops: CDR1 LGHNA, CDR2 YNFKEQ. J lost 4 bases, V lost 3 bases, and 11 bases had no gene match. The CDR3: CASSHPPAGGSYGYTF. Written as DNA, the CDR3 is TGTGCCAGCAGCCACCCCCCGGCAGGGGGGAGCTATGGCTACACCTTC.

Of note for this clonotype: At one end the junction does not follow the germline gene, possibly because of a read error. The chain carries TRBV7-7 and TRBJ2-5; D is perhaps TRBD2 (5 bases). From germline, CDR1 is SSHAT and CDR2 FNYEAQ (reference sequence). This CDR3 contains 13 residues. The CDR3 DNA reads TGTGCTAGCAGCTTTGCGGGTCTGGAGACCCAGTACTTC. Translation: CASSFAGLETQYF.